This T cell receptor (beta chain) originates from a study of T cell responses to AZD1222 COVID-19 vaccine. The method was immunoSEQ multiplex PCR; TCRdb's version includes in-frame clones alone and lacks a portion of them. Of approximately 170,000 clones detected, 93% appear once; the ten largest clones hold about 3.9%. V lost 7 bases and J lost 6, with 16 bases in between. The length of the CDR3 is 12 residues. CDR1 SQVTM and CDR2 ANQGSEA come from the germline V gene. The chain is built from TRBV29-1 and TRBJ2-7; D may correspond to TRBD1 or TRBD2 (5 bases each). The receptor comes from an adult in good health. The specimen was peripheral blood, collected on day 0 of AZD1222 vaccination. CDR3 residues: CSGLQAGSEQYF. CDR3 nucleotide sequence: TGCAGCGGACTACAAGCAGGGTCCGAGCAGTACTTC.